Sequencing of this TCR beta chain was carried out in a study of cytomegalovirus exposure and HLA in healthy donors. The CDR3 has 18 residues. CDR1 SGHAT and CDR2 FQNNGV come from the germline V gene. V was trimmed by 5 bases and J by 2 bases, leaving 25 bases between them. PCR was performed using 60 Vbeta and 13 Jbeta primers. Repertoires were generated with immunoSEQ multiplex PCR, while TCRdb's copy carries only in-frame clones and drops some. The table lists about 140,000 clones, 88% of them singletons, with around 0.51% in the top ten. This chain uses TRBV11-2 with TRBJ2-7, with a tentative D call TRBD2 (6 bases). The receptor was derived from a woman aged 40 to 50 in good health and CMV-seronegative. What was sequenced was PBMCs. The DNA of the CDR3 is TGTGCCAGCAGCCCCATAAACCGTCCAGCGGGCGCTACCTACGAGCAGTACTTC. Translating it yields CASSPINRPAGATYEQYF. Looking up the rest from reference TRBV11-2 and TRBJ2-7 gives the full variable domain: EAGVAQSPRYKIIEKRQSVAFWCNPISGHATLYWYQQILGQGPKLLIQFQNNGVVDDSQLPKDRFSAERLKGVDSTLKIQPAKLEDSAVYLCASSPINRPAGATYEQYFGPGTRLTVT.